Sequencing of this TCR beta chain was carried out in a study of T cells in Graves' hyperthyroidism and ophthalmopathy. This clonotype occurred many times. Researchers amplified the TCR beta CDR3 regions from RNA transcripts. The HTBI set primed first-round TCR CDR3 RT-PCR. TCRdb independently ran MiXCR on the multiplex PCR reads; one entry per CDR3 protein. The table lists 350,000 to 500,000 distinct CDR3 sequences, around 15% of them singletons. Across 18 months, stable Graves' hyperthyroidism was marked by no progression to ophthalmopathy. Criteria for exclusion of patients were uncontrolled infection, other autoimmune disease, pregnancy or lactation. Diagnoses rested on clinical symptoms, serum thyroxine and TRAb, thyroid ultrasound and orbital computed tomography. V dropped 1 base and J dropped 0 bases, with 11 bases sitting between them. Germline CDR1 SGHTA, CDR2 FQGTGA. This CDR3 contains 16 residues.

The genes are TRBV7-3 and TRBJ2-3; weak D call: TRBD2 (5 bases). The sample consisted of blood. The sequence was collected from a woman aged 18-29 years with Graves' hyperthyroidism. The CDR3 region is CASSLIGGFSTDTQYF. The CDR3 DNA sequence: TGTGCCAGCAGCTTAATTGGCGGGTTTAGCACAGATACGCAGTATTTT.